This TCR beta chain was obtained from a study of blood T cell repertoires in COVID-19. Study details: Researchers got acute and convalescent COVID-19 samples from the United States, Italy and Spain.

Produced via immunoSEQ multiplex PCR; TCRdb's table is partial and in-frame only. The sample includes about 160,000 clones, around 74% of them seen just once. While infection was still active, Seattle patients were enrolled and then followed longitudinally. The CDR3 is 14 residues long. Deletions cut 0 bases from V and 4 bases from J, with 9 bases between. Germline V lookup: CDR1 KGHSH, CDR2 LQKENI. The source is a woman aged 55-70 years with COVID-19, enrolled during active disease. V is TRBV18 and J is TRBJ2-5; maybe TRBD2 (6 bases). Sequenced sample: peripheral blood. The CDR3 nucleotides are TGTGCCAGCTCACCACCGGAGGGAACAGAGACCCAGTACTTC. This codes for CASSPPEGTETQYF.